Following are 28 T cell receptor beta chains from one sample sequenced in a study of blood T cell repertoires in COVID-19. TCRdb keeps only in-frame clones here, not all; method: immunoSEQ multiplex PCR. This table holds approximately 190,000 clones, 84% found once. Sequencing was performed on peripheral blood. These receptors came from a man younger than 40 with active or convalescent COVID-19.

V is TRBV19 and J is TRBJ1-6; TRBD1 might be the D (5 bases). V gave up 7 bases and J gave up 0 bases, with 13 bases separating them. The CDR3 has 16 residues. Germline V gene sequence: CDR1 LNHDA, CDR2 SQIVND (reference sequence). In DNA, the CDR3 is TGTGCCAGTAAAGCAGGGTTCTACTCCTATAATTCACCCCTCCACTTT. It translates to CASKAGFYSYNSPLHF.

V usage is TRBV5-6 and J usage is TRBJ2-3, with a weak D call TRBD2 (5 bases). The germline gives CDR1 SGHDT, CDR2 YYEEEE. Trimming cost V 0 bases and J 14 bases, with 16 bases left between them. This CDR3 contains 13 residues. The CDR3 nucleotides read TGTGCCAGCAGCTTGGCTGGGAGTCTTGGCGCGTATTTT. Translated, it gives CASSLAGSLGAYF.

The chain carries TRBV4-1 and TRBJ2-7; the match to TRBD2 covers 14 bases. Trimming removed 5 bases from V and 1 base from J; junction bases left unmatched: 4. The CDR3 loop spans 16 amino acids. Germline lookup yields CDR1 MGHRA and CDR2 YSYEKL. The CDR3 protein is CASSGGTSGSSYEQYF. The CDR3 nucleotides are TGCGCCAGCAGCGGGGGGACTAGCGGGAGTTCCTACGAGCAGTACTTC.

The chain recombines TRBV5-1 with TRBJ2-1; 11 nucleotides line up with TRBD2. The CDR3 sequence is 16 residues long. The V gene end was trimmed by 1 base and the J gene end by 7 bases; junction bases not matched to a gene: 7. Germline-derived CDR1 and CDR2 are SGHRS and YFSETQ. The CDR3 DNA follows: TGCGCCAGCAGCTTGTGGACTAGCGGGTGGGAGAATGAGCAGTTCTTC. Translating it yields CASSLWTSGWENEQFF.

The chain employs TRBV9 and TRBJ2-7, with TRBD1 matching over 7 bases. CDR1 is SGDLS, CDR2 YYNGEE, per germline. Trimming at V came to 4 bases and at J to 6 bases, leaving 10 bases not matched to a gene. The CDR3 runs 14 residues. CDR3 loop: CASSPYRGPGEQYF. In DNA, the CDR3 is TGTGCCAGCAGCCCCTATAGGGGGCCGGGCGAGCAGTACTTC.

The sample holds a few counts of this clone. The chain uses TRBV19 and TRBJ1-1, with D maybe TRBD1 (5 bases). The V gene lost 3 bases and the J gene lost 5 bases, with 22 bases spanning the gap. CDR1 and CDR2 from the germline V gene are LNHDA and SQIVND (reference sequence). The CDR3 is 17 amino acids. The CDR3, as DNA: TGTGCCAGTAGTATTGGTGGCAGGGAGGATGGAATTACTGAAGCTTTCTTT. It codes for CASSIGGREDGITEAFF.

This clone was detected a few times. The gene calls are TRBV7-2 and TRBJ1-6; a weak D match, TRBD1 (6 bases). This CDR3 region has 14 residues. Germline-derived CDR1 and CDR2 are SGHTA and FQGNSA. Trimming removed 1 base at V and 7 bases at J, with 8 bases between. Written as DNA, the CDR3 is TGTGCCAGCAGCTTAGGGACAGCCAATTCACCCCTCCACTTT. It is translated as CASSLGTANSPLHF. Full variable domain (outside the CDR3, taken from reference TRBV7-2 and TRBJ1-6): GAGVSQSPSNKVTEKGKDVELRCDPISGHTALYWYRQSLGQGLEFLIYFQGNSAPDKSGLPSDRFSAERTGGSVSTLTIQRTQQEDSAVYLCASSLGTANSPLHFGNGTRLTVT.

This chain connects TRBV9 to TRBJ1-6, with unresolved D. Deletions cut 0 bases from V and 6 bases from J, with 4 bases between. CDR3 length: 13 residues. CDR1 SGDLS and CDR2 YYNGEE come from the germline V gene. This chain's CDR3 is CASSVDLNSPLHF. The CDR3 bases are TGTGCCAGCAGCGTAGATCTTAATTCACCCCTCCACTTT.

This clone was recorded once. This sequence joins TRBV3-1 (or the pseudogene TRBV3-2) and TRBJ2-1; 13 bases agree with TRBD2. The CDR3 loop spans 15 amino acids. Unmatched junction bases numbered 3, after V lost 5 bases and J lost 5 bases. Germline assignment: CDR1 LGHDT and CDR2 YNNKEL (reference sequence). CDR3: CASSGTSGVNNEQFF. In DNA, the CDR3 is TGTGCCAGCAGCGGGACTAGCGGGGTAAACAATGAGCAGTTCTTC.

V usage is TRBV2 and J usage is TRBJ2-3, with TRBD2 matching 9 bases. V trimming: 4 bases; J trimming: 2 bases; junction bases outside the gene matches: 13. This CDR3 has 18 amino acids. CDR1 is SNHLY and CDR2 is FYNNEI in the germline V gene. The CDR3 loop is CASSGDRAAGGNTDTQYF. The CDR3 DNA is TGTGCCAGCAGTGGGGATAGGGCAGCGGGGGGAAACACAGATACGCAGTATTTT.

A single count supports this clone. V usage is TRBV24-1 and J usage is TRBJ1-2, with 7 bases identical to TRBD1. J was trimmed by 0 bases and V by 2 bases; bases with no gene match: 8. The CDR3 contains 17 residues. Germline assignment: CDR1 KGHDR and CDR2 SFDVKD. CDR3 loop: CATSDSTGTETNYGYTF. The CDR3 nucleotides are TGTGCCACCAGTGATTCCACCGGGACAGAGACTAACTATGGCTACACCTTC.

The J gene is TRBJ2-3, the V gene TRBV9; TRBD1 matches 10 bases. The J segment lost 4 bases and the V segment lost 0 bases, leaving 8 bases of the junction unmatched. The germline V gene has CDR1 SGDLS and CDR2 YYNGEE. CDR3 size: 17 residues. The CDR3 nucleotides are TGTGCCAGCAGCGTAGTAGGAGGACAGGGGGGCGCAGATACGCAGTATTTT. As protein: CASSVVGGQGGADTQYF.

V gene TRBV2 combines with J gene TRBJ2-2, with 12 bases identical to TRBD1. The CDR3 totals 14 residues. The germline V gene encodes CDR1 SNHLY and CDR2 FYNNEI. V gave up 11 bases and J gave up 6 bases; unmatched junction bases: 7. CDR3 in amino acids: CACRDRGLSGELFF. DNA of the CDR3: TGTGCCTGCCGGGACAGGGGGCTCTCCGGGGAGCTGTTTTTT.

The rearrangement links TRBV7-9 to TRBJ2-7; 8 nucleotides agree with TRBD2. V dropped 5 bases and J dropped 3; count of bases not matched to a gene: 3. Per the germline V gene, CDR1 is SEHNR and CDR2 is FQNEAQ (reference sequence). The CDR3 is made up of 13 amino acids. The CDR3 region is CASSPGLDYEQYF. CDR3 in DNA: TGTGCCAGCAGCCCGGGACTAGACTACGAGCAGTACTTC. Drawing the rest from reference TRBV7-9 and TRBJ2-7, the complete variable domain is DTGVSQNPRHKITKRGQNVTFRCDPISEHNRLYWYRQTLGQGPEFLTYFQNEAQLEKSRLLSDRFSAERPKGSFSTLEIQRTEQGDSAMYLCASSPGLDYEQYFGPGTRLTVT.

The rearrangement uses TRBV5-6 and TRBJ1-5, with a possible D match to TRBD1 (6 bases). This CDR3 is 17 amino acids long. CDR1 SGHDT and CDR2 YYEEEE come from the germline V gene. Trimming took 6 bases from V and 3 from J, leaving 22 bases between them. The CDR3 DNA sequence: TGTGCCAGCACCTTACTAGGGGGGGAAGGACTCAATCAGCCCCAGCATTTT. As protein: CASTLLGGEGLNQPQHF. Drawing the rest from reference TRBV5-6 and TRBJ1-5, the complete variable domain is DAGVTQSPTHLIKTRGQQVTLRCSPKSGHDTVSWYQQALGQGPQFIFQYYEEEERQRGNFPDRFSGHQFPNYSSELNVNALLLGDSALYLCASTLLGGEGLNQPQHFGDGTRLSIL.

The count of this clone is one. For the CDR3, the DNA is TGTGCCAGCAGCTTAGAAGGACAGGGCATCCTGAACTCTGGGGCCAACGTCCTGACTTTC. Translating it yields CASSLEGQGILNSGANVLTF. The chain carries TRBV11-3 and TRBJ2-6; 8 nucleotides align to TRBD1. J lost 0 bases, V lost 0 bases, and 10 bases had no gene match. The CDR3 loop spans 20 amino acids. Germline V gene data show CDR1 as SGHNT and CDR2 as YENEEA.

This chain uses TRBV2 with TRBJ2-1; D is unresolved. Germline values: CDR1 SNHLY, CDR2 FYNNEI. V lost 5 bases and J 4 bases, leaving 3 bases between the germline ends. The CDR3 has 11 residues. The CDR3 DNA sequence: TGTGCCAGCAGTTTATACAATGAGCAGTTCTTC. Amino acids: CASSLYNEQFF.

V gene TRBV5-1 combines with J gene TRBJ1-1, with 7 bases identical to TRBD1. The germline gives CDR1 SGHRS, CDR2 YFSETQ. The CDR3 runs 13 residues. With 1 base clipped from V and 5 bases from J, the junction kept 2 bases outside the gene matches. The CDR3 protein is CASSLLQGTEAFF. CDR3 in DNA: TGCGCCAGCAGCTTGTTACAGGGGACTGAAGCTTTCTTT. Full variable domain (outside the CDR3, taken from reference TRBV5-1 and TRBJ1-1): KAGVTQTPRYLIKTRGQQVTLSCSPISGHRSVSWYQQTPGQGLQFLFEYFSETQRNKGNFPGRFSGRQFSNSRSEMNVSTLELGDSALYLCASSLLQGTEAFFGQGTRLTVV.

The gene calls are TRBV19 and TRBJ1-5; TRBD1 matches at 7 bases. V dropped 8 bases and J dropped 2; count of bases not matched to a gene: 9. The germline CDR1 and CDR2 sequences are LNHDA and SQIVND (reference sequence). The CDR3 runs 15 residues. CDR3 nucleotides: TGTGCCAGTCAGCTCCAGGGGGGAGGCAATCAGCCCCAGCATTTT. Amino acids: CASQLQGGGNQPQHF.

The chain recombines TRBV5-1 with TRBJ2-3, with 13 bases that match TRBD2. Losses at the gene ends were 3 bases for V and 0 bases for J; bases not matched to a gene: 1. Germline V CDR1 and CDR2: SGHRS, YFSETQ. The CDR3 runs to 16 residues. CDR3 DNA: TGCGCCAGCAGCTCGACTAGCGGGGGGAGCACAGATACGCAGTATTTT. Its translation: CASSSTSGGSTDTQYF. Variable domain in full (rest from reference TRBV5-1 and TRBJ2-3): KAGVTQTPRYLIKTRGQQVTLSCSPISGHRSVSWYQQTPGQGLQFLFEYFSETQRNKGNFPGRFSGRQFSNSRSEMNVSTLELGDSALYLCASSSTSGGSTDTQYFGPGTRLTVL.

This chain uses TRBV5-5 with TRBJ2-7, with 7 bases matching TRBD1. Trimming cost V 4 bases and J 5 bases; bases outside gene matches: 12. Germline CDR1 is SGHKS and CDR2 is YYEKEE (reference sequence). The CDR3 loop spans 15 amino acids. CDR3 region: CASSLYDRESNEQYF. Written as DNA, the CDR3 is TGTGCCAGCAGCCTATACGACAGGGAAAGCAACGAGCAGTACTTC. The variable domain in full, with the rest retrieved from reference TRBV5-5 and TRBJ2-7, is DAGVTQSPTHLIKTRGQQVTLRCSPISGHKSVSWYQQVLGQGPQFIFQYYEKEERGRGNFPDRFSARQFPNYSSELNVNALLLGDSALYLCASSLYDRESNEQYFGPGTRLTVT.

The rearrangement uses TRBV6-4 and TRBJ2-3, with 10 positions matching TRBD1. V shed 6 bases and J 5 bases; nucleotides not matched to a gene: 8. The CDR3 loop spans 15 amino acids. Germline-derived CDR1 and CDR2 are MRHNA and SNTAGT. In nucleotides, the CDR3 is TGTGCCAGCAGCCTTGACAGGGGGCGCGGAGATACGCAGTATTTT. Its protein product is CASSLDRGRGDTQYF.

This clone has a handful of counts. The chain couples TRBV2 to TRBJ2-1, with 7 bases aligning to TRBD2. CDR1 and CDR2 (germline): SNHLY, FYNNEI. The CDR3 has 18 amino acids. The V gene end was trimmed by 5 bases and the J gene end by 4 bases; junction bases not matched to a gene: 17. CDR3 residues: CASSPSDLVKREYNEQFF. For the CDR3, the DNA is TGTGCCAGCAGTCCATCGGACCTGGTAAAGCGGGAATACAATGAGCAGTTCTTC. Looking up the rest from reference TRBV2 and TRBJ2-1 gives the full variable domain: EPEVTQTPSHQVTQMGQEVILRCVPISNHLYFYWYRQILGQKVEFLVSFYNNEISEKSEIFDDQFSVERPDGSNFTLKIRSTKLEDSAMYFCASSPSDLVKREYNEQFFGPGTRLTVL.

V usage is TRBV19 and J usage is TRBJ1-5; TRBD1 matches at 10 bases. Per germline, CDR1 LNHDA and CDR2 SQIVND (reference sequence). The CDR3 runs 13 residues. The junction had 3 bases not matched to a gene; V was cut back by 6 bases and J by 7 bases. The CDR3 nucleotides read TGTGCCAGTAGCGGACAGGGGGTCCAGCCCCAGCATTTT. Amino acids: CASSGQGVQPQHF.

The gene calls are TRBV4-1 and TRBJ2-1, with 9 bases fitting TRBD2. J gave up 8 bases and V 2 bases, and 7 bases lay outside the gene matches. Germline assignment: CDR1 MGHRA and CDR2 YSYEKL. The CDR3 contains 15 residues. CDR3 region: CASSQSPLAGDEQFF. The CDR3 DNA reads TGCGCCAGCAGCCAAAGTCCACTAGCGGGCGATGAGCAGTTCTTC.

The CDR3 DNA reads as TGTGCCAGCAGTGAAGCAGGGTATGGCTACACCTTC. Its protein product is CASSEAGYGYTF. The genes are TRBV25-1 and TRBJ1-2, with D tentatively TRBD1 (5 bases). The CDR3 runs to 12 residues. Germline assignment: CDR1 MGHDK and CDR2 SYGVNS. V lost 2 bases to trimming and J lost 5 bases, with 6 bases between them.

The chain joins TRBV13 to TRBJ2-7, with D maybe TRBD1 (5 bases). The CDR3 has 17 amino acids. V dropped 1 base and J dropped 0 bases, with 16 bases sitting between them. Germline lookup yields CDR1 PRHDT and CDR2 FYEKMQ (reference sequence). CDR3 sequence reads: CASSLALTEHSSYEQYF. CDR3 nucleotides: TGTGCCAGCAGCTTAGCGCTGACAGAGCACAGCTCCTACGAGCAGTACTTC. Complete variable domain (other parts from reference TRBV13 and TRBJ2-7): AAGVIQSPRHLIKEKRETATLKCYPIPRHDTVYWYQQGPGQDPQFLISFYEKMQSDKGSIPDRFSAQQFSDYHSELNMSSLELGDSALYFCASSLALTEHSSYEQYFGPGTRLTVT.

The chain combines TRBV11-2 with TRBJ2-7; 9 bases fit TRBD1. The CDR3 is 15 amino acids. Germline-derived CDR1 and CDR2 are SGHAT and FQNNGV. Trimming took 4 bases from V and 3 from J; bases not matched to a gene: 7. The CDR3 is CASSSTGGAGYEQYV. The CDR3 DNA reads as TGTGCCAGCAGCTCTACAGGGGGCGCGGGCTACGAGCAGTACGTC.